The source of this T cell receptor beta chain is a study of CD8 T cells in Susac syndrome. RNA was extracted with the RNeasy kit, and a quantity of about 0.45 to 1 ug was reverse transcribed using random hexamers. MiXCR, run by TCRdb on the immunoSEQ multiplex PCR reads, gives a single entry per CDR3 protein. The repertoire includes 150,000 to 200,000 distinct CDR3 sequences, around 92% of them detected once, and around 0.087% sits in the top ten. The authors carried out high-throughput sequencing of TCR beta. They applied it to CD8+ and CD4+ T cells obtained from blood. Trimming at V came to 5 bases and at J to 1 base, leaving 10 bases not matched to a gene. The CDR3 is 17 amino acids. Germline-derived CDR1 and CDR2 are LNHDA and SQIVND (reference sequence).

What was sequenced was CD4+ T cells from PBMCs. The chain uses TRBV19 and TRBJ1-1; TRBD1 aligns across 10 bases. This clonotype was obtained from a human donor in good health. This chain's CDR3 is CASSSLWGQGKNTEAFF. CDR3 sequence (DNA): TGTGCCAGTAGTTCCCTCTGGGGACAGGGGAAGAACACTGAAGCTTTCTTT.